These 32 T cell receptor beta chains share one sample of origin, sequenced in a study of response to subunit inactivated influenza vaccine. MiXCR was run by TCRdb on the RT-PCR reads, yielding one entry per CDR3 protein. The top ten hold approximately 7.8% of the sample, which has about 240,000 distinct CDR3 sequences, 9% to 15% seen once. Source: non-naive T cells sorted from PBMCs, taken about 14 days before vaccination. These receptors came from a man in his forties or fifties who received an inactivated influenza vaccine.

J is TRBJ1-4 and V is TRBV15; D remains unclear. Per germline, CDR1 LNHNV and CDR2 YYDKDF (reference sequence). V was shortened by 0 bases and J by 6 bases, with 11 bases between the two germline ends. The length of the CDR3 is 15 residues. The CDR3 DNA follows: TGTGCCACCAGCAGAGATCTAGGACGGGATGAAAAACTGTTTTTT. Protein sequence: CATSRDLGRDEKLFF.

The V and J genes are TRBV6-2 or TRBV6-3 and TRBJ2-3; TRBD2 agrees at 11 bases. This CDR3 contains 16 residues. Trimming cost V 6 bases and J 1 base; bases outside gene matches: 6. Germline loops: CDR1 MNHEY, CDR2 SVGEGT. The CDR3: CASSRTSGPRTDTQYF. The DNA for the CDR3 is TGTGCCAGCAGCCGGACTAGCGGGCCCCGCACAGATACGCAGTATTTT.

A few counts support this clonotype. The genes are TRBV9 and TRBJ2-7, with D possibly TRBD1 on 5 matching bases. Trimming took off 3 bases at V and 1 base at J, with 11 bases between the two ends. This CDR3 is built from 14 residues. Germline V gene sequence: CDR1 SGDLS, CDR2 YYNGEE. As DNA, the CDR3 is TGTGCCAGCAGCGAAATAGACAGTTCCTACGAGCAGTACTTC. Its protein product is CASSEIDSSYEQYF. Full variable domain (rest looked up from reference TRBV9 and TRBJ2-7): DSGVTQTPKHLITATGQRVTLRCSPRSGDLSVYWYQQSLDQGLQFLIQYYNGEERAKGNILERFSAQQFPDLHSELNLSSLELGDSALYFCASSEIDSSYEQYFGPGTRLTVT.

This clonotype turned up a few times. The chain couples TRBV10-3 to TRBJ1-1; TRBD1 matches at 9 bases. This CDR3 is built from 16 residues. From germline, CDR1 is ENHRY and CDR2 SYGVKD. J lost 5 bases, V lost 6 bases, and 13 bases had no gene match. The CDR3 here is CAIRDIQGAEGTEAFF. CDR3 bases: TGTGCCATCAGGGATATACAGGGGGCGGAGGGAACTGAAGCTTTCTTT.

The sample holds a few counts of this clonotype. V usage is TRBV29-1 and J usage is TRBJ2-1, with D perhaps TRBD1 (6 bases). This CDR3 is 15 amino acids long. Germline V gene sequence: CDR1 SQVTM, CDR2 ANQGSEA. V lost 0 bases and J 2 bases, leaving 11 bases between the germline ends. CDR3 sequence (DNA): TGCAGCGTTGAAGATGATTACAGGGCCTACAATGAGCAGTTCTTC. It translates to CSVEDDYRAYNEQFF.

This clonotype was seen more than once but under ten times. The CDR3 region is CASSLVATSGRDHNEQFF. In DNA, the CDR3 is TGTGCCAGCAGCTTAGTAGCTACTAGCGGGAGGGACCACAATGAGCAGTTCTTC. The chain employs TRBV11-2 and TRBJ2-1; 13 bases agree with TRBD2. After removal of 1 base from V and 5 bases from J, the junction contained 8 bases not matched to a gene. The CDR3 runs to 18 residues. Germline CDR1 SGHAT, CDR2 FQNNGV.

The J gene is TRBJ2-5, the V gene TRBV11-2; no definite D call. There are 13 residues in the CDR3. Germline CDR1 SGHAT, CDR2 FQNNGV. Trimming took off 8 bases at V and 1 base at J, with 11 bases between the two ends. The CDR3 DNA sequence: TGTGCCAGCTCTGCGCTATTCCAAGAGACCCAGTACTTC. This sequence encodes CASSALFQETQYF.

Details on this clonotype: Possible read error: a much larger clone is one base away. The genes are TRBV7-2 and TRBJ2-3, with 8 positions matching TRBD2. This CDR3 is 16 amino acids long. Germline V CDR1 and CDR2: SGHTA, FQGNSA. The CDR3 DNA follows: TGTGCCAGCAGCTCCCAAGGAACTAGCGGCTCAGATAAGCAGTATTTT. Translating gives CASSSQGTSGSDKQYF. Based on the CDR3 plus reference TRBV7-2 and TRBJ2-3, the full variable domain is GAGVSQSPSNKVTEKGKDVELRCDPISGHTALYWYRQSLGQGLEFLIYFQGNSAPDKSGLPSDRFSAERTGGSVSTLTIQRTQQEDSAVYLCASSSQGTSGSDKQYFGPGTRLTVL.

This clonotype was counted only a few times. The V gene is TRBV2, the J gene TRBJ1-3; D is undetermined. V was trimmed by 3 bases and J by 4 bases, leaving 10 bases between them. In germline, CDR1 is SNHLY, CDR2 FYNNEI. The CDR3 sequence is 14 residues long. CDR3 region: CASSERAAGNTIYF. The CDR3 DNA sequence: TGTGCCAGCAGTGAGAGGGCTGCAGGAAACACCATATATTTT.

This clonotype was counted only a few times. The CDR3 nucleotides read TGTGCCAGCAGCCATACTTGGGACGGCACCTACGAGCAGTACTTC. Translated: CASSHTWDGTYEQYF. This chain uses TRBV14 with TRBJ2-7; the D gene could be TRBD1 or TRBD2 (5 bases each). CDR1 and CDR2 (germline): SGHDN, FVKESK. The CDR3 length is 15 residues. V was clipped by 3 bases and J by 2 bases, with 14 bases between them.

This clonotype turned up a few times. The CDR3, as DNA: TGTGCCAGCAGCTTAGGTTTGGGGACTAGTAAGTACGAGCAGTACTTC. Its translation is CASSLGLGTSKYEQYF. The chain is built from TRBV11-2 and TRBJ2-7; 8 nucleotides match TRBD2. CDR3 length equals 16 residues. The germline V gene encodes CDR1 SGHAT and CDR2 FQNNGV. The V gene end was trimmed by 1 base and the J gene end by 4 bases; junction bases not matched to a gene: 9. The complete variable domain, with remaining parts taken from reference TRBV11-2 and TRBJ2-7, reads EAGVAQSPRYKIIEKRQSVAFWCNPISGHATLYWYQQILGQGPKLLIQFQNNGVVDDSQLPKDRFSAERLKGVDSTLKIQPAKLEDSAVYLCASSLGLGTSKYEQYFGPGTRLTVT.

The chain has TRBV18 and TRBJ2-7; 11 bases are a match to TRBD1. The CDR3 consists of 15 residues. Looked up from germline, CDR1 is KGHSH and CDR2 is LQKENI. The trim removed 3 bases at V and 4 bases at J, leaving 5 bases unmatched. CDR3 in amino acids: CASSPPGQGGYEQYF. As DNA, the CDR3 is TGTGCCAGCTCACCTCCGGGACAGGGGGGATACGAGCAGTACTTC. Filled out from reference TRBV18 and TRBJ2-7, the complete variable domain reads NAGVMQNPRHLVRRRGQEARLRCSPMKGHSHVYWYRQLPEEGLKFMVYLQKENIIDESGMPKERFSAEFPKEGPSILRIQQVVRGDSAAYFCASSPPGQGGYEQYFGPGTRLTVT.

This clonotype appeared many times. The chain links TRBV20-1 to TRBJ2-4; 9 bases fit TRBD1. The CDR3 has 16 residues. V gave up 5 bases and J gave up 3 bases; unmatched junction bases: 11. In germline, CDR1 is DFQATT, CDR2 SNEGSKA (reference sequence). The CDR3 loop reads CSAEPADRGGKNIQYF. The DNA of the CDR3 is TGCAGTGCTGAACCCGCGGACAGGGGAGGCAAAAACATTCAGTACTTC.

The rearrangement uses TRBV20-1 and TRBJ1-4; D gene ambiguous. The CDR3 sequence is 14 residues long. Germline CDR1 DFQATT, CDR2 SNEGSKA (reference sequence). V gave up 0 bases and J gave up 7 bases, with 12 bases separating them. This CDR3 reads CSARDLRYGEKLFF. In DNA, the CDR3 is TGCAGTGCTAGAGATCTGAGATACGGTGAAAAACTGTTTTTT.

In its sample, this clonotype was seen many times. The chain has TRBV14 and TRBJ1-1; TRBD1 aligns across 9 bases. Losses at the gene ends were 5 bases for V and 3 bases for J; bases not matched to a gene: 1. CDR3 length equals 13 residues. CDR1 is SGHDN, CDR2 FVKESK, per germline. CDR3: CASSWDRDTEAFF. In nucleotides, the CDR3 is TGTGCCAGCAGCTGGGACAGGGACACTGAAGCTTTCTTT.

This clonotype has a handful of counts. The chain recombines TRBV7-2 with TRBJ2-3; D is undetermined. CDR1 SGHTA and CDR2 FQGNSA come from the germline V gene. The ends were cut back, 7 bases at V and 2 bases at J, with 13 bases in the middle. This CDR3 contains 14 residues. CDR3 residues: CASKLQELTDTQYF. Written as DNA, the CDR3 is TGTGCCAGCAAACTCCAGGAGCTCACAGATACGCAGTATTTT.

The rearrangement links TRBV5-1 to TRBJ1-1; D is ambiguous. Germline V gene sequence: CDR1 SGHRS, CDR2 YFSETQ. Trimming cost V 0 bases and J 12 bases, with 12 bases left between them. This CDR3 contains 12 residues. CDR3 coding DNA: TGCGCCAGCAGCTTGGAGGCGGGCAGAACTTTCTTT. This gives the protein CASSLEAGRTFF.

The rearrangement joins TRBV6-1 to TRBJ2-5, with a tentative D call TRBD2 (5 bases). Germline V CDR1 and CDR2: MNHNS, SASEGT. V shed 5 bases and J shed 1 base, with 17 bases lying between them. This CDR3 has 16 amino acids. The CDR3: CASSSGPSDLQETQYF. The CDR3 DNA reads TGTGCCAGCAGTAGCGGTCCTTCAGACCTCCAAGAGACCCAGTACTTC.

This clonotype was counted ten times or more. V is TRBV4-3 and J is TRBJ2-5, with 7 positions matching TRBD2. The CDR3 consists of 13 residues. CDR1 and CDR2 from the germline V gene are LGHNA and YSLEER. Trimming cost V 3 bases and J 2 bases; bases outside gene matches: 0. CDR3 amino acids: CASSHGGQETQYF. The CDR3 DNA reads TGCGCCAGCAGCCACGGGGGGCAAGAGACCCAGTACTTC.

This clonotype was counted only a few times. CDR3 bases: TGTGCCAGCAGCTTGACAGGGGGCGCGAACACCGGGGAGCTGTTTTTT. This translates into CASSLTGGANTGELFF. V gene TRBV5-6 combines with J gene TRBJ2-2; 9 positions match TRBD1. The CDR3 consists of 16 residues. CDR1 SGHDT and CDR2 YYEEEE come from the germline V gene. V lost 1 base to trimming and J lost 0 bases; unmatched junction nucleotides: 1. The whole variable domain, filled in from reference TRBV5-6 and TRBJ2-2, reads DAGVTQSPTHLIKTRGQQVTLRCSPKSGHDTVSWYQQALGQGPQFIFQYYEEEERQRGNFPDRFSGHQFPNYSSELNVNALLLGDSALYLCASSLTGGANTGELFFGEGSRLTVL.

This clonotype showed up just a few times. The rearrangement links TRBV28 to TRBJ1-5; TRBD1 aligns across 8 bases. Germline values: CDR1 MDHEN, CDR2 SYDVKM. V lost 3 bases and J lost 6; bases outside the gene matches: 4. CDR3 length: 14 residues. In nucleotides, the CDR3 is TGTGCCAGCAGTTTTTTCAGGGGGCCTCAGCCCCAGCATTTT. Its protein is CASSFFRGPQPQHF.

As for this clonotype: One end of the junction fails to match germline, which may point to a read error. The chain combines TRBV5-1 with TRBJ1-4, with TRBD1 identical over 7 bases. This CDR3 has 16 residues. Per germline, CDR1 SGHRS and CDR2 YFSETQ. CDR3 coding DNA: TGCGCCGGCAGCTCTGGGCAGGGGGCAACTAATGAAAAACTGTTTTTT. Translated, it gives CAGSSGQGATNEKLFF.

This clonotype was seen ten or more times. This rearrangement joins TRBV19 to TRBJ2-5, with 7 positions matching TRBD2. Per germline, CDR1 LNHDA and CDR2 SQIVND (reference sequence). V trimming: 8 bases; J trimming: 5 bases; junction bases outside the gene matches: 8. The CDR3 contains 13 residues. The CDR3 DNA is TGTGCCAGTGGAGAGCAGGGAGGGGAGACCCAGTACTTC. Residues: CASGEQGGETQYF.

This clonotype was picked up many times. The chain joins TRBV4-1 to TRBJ2-1, with 11 bases that match TRBD2. Losses at the gene ends were 4 bases for V and 9 bases for J; bases not matched to a gene: 8. The CDR3 runs 15 residues. The germline gives CDR1 MGHRA, CDR2 YSYEKL. CDR3 amino acids: CASSRQVAGGLEQFF. CDR3 in DNA: TGCGCCAGCAGCCGTCAAGTAGCGGGAGGGCTTGAGCAGTTCTTC.

The chain links TRBV29-1 to TRBJ1-1, with D possibly matching TRBD1 (5 bases). The length of the CDR3 is 13 residues. Germline lookup yields CDR1 SQVTM and CDR2 ANQGSEA. V dropped 4 bases and J dropped 2 bases, with 11 bases sitting between them. This CDR3 is CSVVLGGNTEAFF. Here the CDR3 DNA reads TGCAGCGTTGTATTGGGGGGTAACACTGAAGCTTTCTTT.

This clonotype was recorded a few times. The gene calls are TRBV6-5 and TRBJ1-3; TRBD1 matches 9 bases. V gave up 3 bases and J gave up 4 bases; unmatched junction bases: 4. The CDR3 sequence is 15 residues long. The germline CDR1 and CDR2 sequences are MNHEY and SVGAGI. CDR3 amino acids: CASSYGTGKGNTIYF. For the CDR3, the DNA is TGTGCCAGCAGTTATGGGACAGGGAAAGGAAACACCATATATTTT.

This clonotype was observed at least ten times. This chain links TRBV28 with TRBJ1-1, with a weak D call TRBD1 (6 bases). Trimming pared 7 bases from V and 4 bases from J, leaving 13 bases between. The CDR3 covers 13 residues. Germline CDR1 is MDHEN and CDR2 is SYDVKM. CDR3 amino acids: CASKWGGGTEAFF. CDR3 in DNA: TGTGCCAGCAAGTGGGGAGGGGGCACTGAAGCTTTCTTT. The full variable domain, rest sourced from reference TRBV28 and TRBJ1-1, is DVKVTQSSRYLVKRTGEKVFLECVQDMDHENMFWYRQDPGLGLRLIYFSYDVKMKEKGDIPEGYSVSREKKERFSLILESASTNQTSMYLCASKWGGGTEAFFGQGTRLTVV.

This clonotype appeared many times. This chain connects TRBV10-2 to TRBJ2-3, with unresolved D. Per the germline V gene, CDR1 is WSHSY and CDR2 is SAAADI. Trimming stripped 3 bases from V and 4 bases from J, with 14 bases between. The CDR3 length is 15 residues. The DNA for the CDR3 is TGCGCCAGCAGTGAAACCCCGGACCTTCCAGATACGCAGTATTTT. Amino acid sequence: CASSETPDLPDTQYF.

The rearrangement uses TRBV11-3 and TRBJ2-1, with D perhaps matching TRBD1 or TRBD2 (5 bases each). V shed 0 bases and J shed 11 bases, with 17 bases lying between them. Germline lookup yields CDR1 SGHNT and CDR2 YENEEA. CDR3 length: 15 amino acids. This CDR3 reads CASSLDLGTQTQQFF. The CDR3, as DNA: TGTGCCAGCAGCTTAGATCTCGGGACCCAGACCCAGCAGTTCTTC.

Only a few counts were recorded for this clonotype. The chain recombines TRBV10-3 with TRBJ2-1, with D possibly TRBD2 on 6 matching bases. The CDR3 has 12 residues. Per the germline V gene, CDR1 is ENHRY and CDR2 is SYGVKD. V was shortened by 11 bases and J by 6 bases, with 14 bases between the two germline ends. The CDR3 DNA reads as TGTGCCGCATCGGGGGTCCTCAATGAGCAGTTCTTC. Translating gives CAASGVLNEQFF.

This clonotype has only a few counts. This sequence joins TRBV6-4 and TRBJ1-5; D call uncertain. The V end lost 4 bases, the J end lost 7 bases, and 8 bases lay between the germline ends. Germline CDR1 MRHNA, CDR2 SNTAGT. This CDR3 contains 12 residues. The CDR3 nucleotides read TGTGCCAGCAGTGGAGCGGTGCAGCCCCAGCATTTT. It encodes CASSGAVQPQHF.

This clonotype was seen at least ten times. V is TRBV29-1 and J is TRBJ2-3; D remains ambiguous. Germline V lookup: CDR1 SQVTM, CDR2 ANQGSEA. The CDR3 sequence is 16 residues long. Trimming left V 4 bases short and J 2 bases short, with 19 bases between. This chain's CDR3 is CSVVRVGTRNTDTQYF. DNA of the CDR3: TGCAGCGTTGTACGGGTCGGCACGAGGAACACAGATACGCAGTATTTT.